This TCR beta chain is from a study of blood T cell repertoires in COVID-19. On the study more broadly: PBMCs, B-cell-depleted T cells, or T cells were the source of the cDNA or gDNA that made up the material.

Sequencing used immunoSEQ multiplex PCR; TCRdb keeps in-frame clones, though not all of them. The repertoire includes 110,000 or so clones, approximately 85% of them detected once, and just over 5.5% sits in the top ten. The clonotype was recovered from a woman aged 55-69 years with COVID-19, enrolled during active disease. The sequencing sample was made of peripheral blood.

CDR3 DNA: TGCGCCAGCAGCTTCGAGGGTTTGAGCAATCAGCCCCAGCATTTT. It translates to CASSFEGLSNQPQHF. The V call is TRBV5-1, the J call TRBJ1-5; D remains unclear. CDR1 is SGHRS and CDR2 is YFSETQ in the germline V gene. V was clipped by 2 bases and J by 1 base, with 10 bases between them. CDR3 length: 15 residues.